This T cell receptor (beta chain) was recorded in a study of early T cells in non-severe SARS-CoV-2 infection. Study-wide background: It was bulk RNA from unsorted whole blood that was sequenced, and the chains were unpaired.

The sample holds a few counts of this clonotype. Its specificity is not known. Study-level points and caveats: Sequences matched to VDJdb favored anti-spike CD8 responses, while private and CD4 specificities were missed.

Germline loops: CDR1 SEHNR, CDR2 FQNEAQ (reference sequence). The CDR3 runs 17 residues. The J segment lost 0 bases and the V segment lost 4 bases, leaving 6 bases of the junction unmatched. Unique molecular identifiers were affixed to single, distinct cDNA molecules. TCRdb reprocessed the 5' RACE reads with MiXCR, giving one entry per CDR3 protein. The sample contains about 81,000 distinct CDR3 sequences, 5.5% to 7.5% of which appear only once. The receptor comes from an adult who was a healthcare worker with PCR-confirmed SARS-CoV-2 infection or an uninfected control (not recorded which). Sequenced material: whole blood. The chain joins TRBV7-9 to TRBJ2-3; 11 positions match TRBD2. The CDR3 loop reads CASSSQTSGASTDTQYF. CDR3 nucleotides: TGTGCCAGCAGCTCCCAGACTAGCGGGGCTAGCACAGATACGCAGTATTTT.